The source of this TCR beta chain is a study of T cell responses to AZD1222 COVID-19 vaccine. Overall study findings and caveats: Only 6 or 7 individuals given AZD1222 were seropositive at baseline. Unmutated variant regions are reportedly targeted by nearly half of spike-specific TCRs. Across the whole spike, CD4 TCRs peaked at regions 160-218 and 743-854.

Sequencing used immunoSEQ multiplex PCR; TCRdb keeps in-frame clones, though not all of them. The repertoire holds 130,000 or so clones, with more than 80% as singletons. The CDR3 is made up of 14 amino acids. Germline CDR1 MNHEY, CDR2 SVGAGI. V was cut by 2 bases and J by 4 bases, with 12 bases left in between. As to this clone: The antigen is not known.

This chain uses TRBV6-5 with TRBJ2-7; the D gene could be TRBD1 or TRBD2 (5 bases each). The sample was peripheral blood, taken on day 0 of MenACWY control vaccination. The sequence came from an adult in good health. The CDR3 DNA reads TGTGCCAGCAGTTACCGGGACGGAGGATACGAGCAGTACTTC. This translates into CASSYRDGGYEQYF.